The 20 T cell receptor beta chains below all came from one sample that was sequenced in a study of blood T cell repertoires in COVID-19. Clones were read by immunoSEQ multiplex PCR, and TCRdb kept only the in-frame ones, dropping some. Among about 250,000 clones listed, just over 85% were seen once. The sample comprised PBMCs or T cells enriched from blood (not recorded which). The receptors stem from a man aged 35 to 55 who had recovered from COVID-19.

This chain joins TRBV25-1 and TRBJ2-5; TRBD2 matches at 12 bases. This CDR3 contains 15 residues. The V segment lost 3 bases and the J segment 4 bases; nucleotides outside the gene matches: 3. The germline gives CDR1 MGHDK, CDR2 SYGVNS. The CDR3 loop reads CASSEASGGAETQYF. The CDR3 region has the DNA TGTGCCAGCAGTGAGGCTAGCGGGGGGGCAGAGACCCAGTACTTC.

In DNA form, the CDR3 reads TGTGCCAGCAGCCCTAGCGGGGGGGATACCGGGGAGCTGTTTTTT. It codes for CASSPSGGDTGELFF. The chain is built from TRBV11-3 and TRBJ2-2; 12 positions agree with TRBD2. The germline gives CDR1 SGHNT, CDR2 YENEEA. The junction had 3 bases not matched to a gene; V was cut back by 5 bases and J by 5 bases. This CDR3 has 15 amino acids.

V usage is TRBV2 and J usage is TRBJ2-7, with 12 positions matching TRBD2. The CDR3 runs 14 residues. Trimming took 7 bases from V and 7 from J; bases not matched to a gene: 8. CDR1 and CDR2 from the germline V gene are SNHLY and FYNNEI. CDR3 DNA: TGTGCCAGCAAGTGGACTAGCGGGACCCGGGAGCAGTACTTC. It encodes CASKWTSGTREQYF. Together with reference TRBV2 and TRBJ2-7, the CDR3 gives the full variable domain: EPEVTQTPSHQVTQMGQEVILRCVPISNHLYFYWYRQILGQKVEFLVSFYNNEISEKSEIFDDQFSVERPDGSNFTLKIRSTKLEDSAMYFCASKWTSGTREQYFGPGTRLTVT.

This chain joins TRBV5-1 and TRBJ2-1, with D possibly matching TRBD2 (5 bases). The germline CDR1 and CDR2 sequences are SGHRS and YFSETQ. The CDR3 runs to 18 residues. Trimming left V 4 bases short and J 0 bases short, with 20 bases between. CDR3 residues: CASSVGLKVLSSYNEQFF. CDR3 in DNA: TGCGCCAGCAGCGTAGGACTGAAAGTACTAAGCTCCTACAATGAGCAGTTCTTC.

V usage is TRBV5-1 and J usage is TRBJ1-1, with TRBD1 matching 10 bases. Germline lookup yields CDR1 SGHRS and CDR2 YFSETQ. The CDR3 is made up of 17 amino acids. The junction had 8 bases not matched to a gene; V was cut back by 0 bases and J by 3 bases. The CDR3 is CASSLAPGQGLHTEAFF. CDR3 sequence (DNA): TGCGCCAGCAGCTTGGCCCCGGGACAGGGGTTGCACACTGAAGCTTTCTTT.

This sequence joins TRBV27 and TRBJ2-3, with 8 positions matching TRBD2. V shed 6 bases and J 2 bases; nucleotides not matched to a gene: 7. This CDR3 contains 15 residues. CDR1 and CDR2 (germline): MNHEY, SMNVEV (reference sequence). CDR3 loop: CASRRSGSFTDTQYF. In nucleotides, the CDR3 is TGTGCCAGCAGGAGGAGCGGGAGCTTCACAGATACGCAGTATTTT.

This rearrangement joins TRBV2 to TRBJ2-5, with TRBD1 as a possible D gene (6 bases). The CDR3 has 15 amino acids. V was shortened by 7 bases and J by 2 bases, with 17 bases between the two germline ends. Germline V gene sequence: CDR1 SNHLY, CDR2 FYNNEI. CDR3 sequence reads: CASTQGRAEQETQYF. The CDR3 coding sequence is TGTGCCAGCACCCAGGGGCGGGCCGAACAAGAGACCCAGTACTTC.

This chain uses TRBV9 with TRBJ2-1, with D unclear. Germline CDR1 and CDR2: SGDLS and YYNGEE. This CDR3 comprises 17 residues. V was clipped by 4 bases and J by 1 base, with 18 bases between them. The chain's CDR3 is CASSPPQHDISYNEQFF. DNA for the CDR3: TGTGCCAGCAGCCCCCCGCAGCACGACATTTCCTACAATGAGCAGTTCTTC.

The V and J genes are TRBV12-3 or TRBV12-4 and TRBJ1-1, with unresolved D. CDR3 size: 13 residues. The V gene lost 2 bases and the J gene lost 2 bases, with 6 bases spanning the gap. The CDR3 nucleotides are TGTGCCAGCAGTTTAACGGGAAACACTGAAGCTTTCTTT. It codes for CASSLTGNTEAFF.

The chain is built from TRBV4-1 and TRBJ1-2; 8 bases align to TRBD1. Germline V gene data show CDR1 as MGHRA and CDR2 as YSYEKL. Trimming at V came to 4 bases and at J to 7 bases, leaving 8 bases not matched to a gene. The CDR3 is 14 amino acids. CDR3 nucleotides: TGCGCCAGCAGCCCGAGACAGGGGTTGGCTGGCTACACCTTC. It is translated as CASSPRQGLAGYTF.

The CDR3 here is CATSSTRTGNTGELFF. The CDR3 DNA sequence: TGTGCCACCAGTTCTACCCGGACAGGAAACACCGGGGAGCTGTTTTTT. The J gene is TRBJ2-2, the V gene TRBV24-1, with TRBD1 matching over 7 bases. The germline V gene encodes CDR1 KGHDR and CDR2 SFDVKD. The CDR3 runs to 16 residues. The junction had 8 bases not matched to a gene; V was cut back by 6 bases and J by 2 bases.

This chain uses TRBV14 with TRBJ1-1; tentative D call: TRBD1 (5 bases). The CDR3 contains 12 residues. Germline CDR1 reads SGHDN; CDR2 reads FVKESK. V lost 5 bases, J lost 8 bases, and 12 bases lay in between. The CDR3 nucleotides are TGTGCCAGCAGCTCCCGCCGGGGGGAAGCTTTCTTT. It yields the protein CASSSRRGEAFF. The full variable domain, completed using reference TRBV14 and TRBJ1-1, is EAGVTQFPSHSVIEKGQTVTLRCDPISGHDNLYWYRRVMGKEIKFLLHFVKESKQDESGMPNNRFLAERTGGTYSTLKVQPAELEDSGVYFCASSSRRGEAFFGQGTRLTVV.

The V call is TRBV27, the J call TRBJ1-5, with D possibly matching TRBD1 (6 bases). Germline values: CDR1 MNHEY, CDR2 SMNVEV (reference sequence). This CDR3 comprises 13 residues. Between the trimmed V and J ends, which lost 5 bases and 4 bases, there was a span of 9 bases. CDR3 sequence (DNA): TGTGCCAGCAGTCGTACAGGGAATCAGCCCCAGCATTTT. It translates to CASSRTGNQPQHF.

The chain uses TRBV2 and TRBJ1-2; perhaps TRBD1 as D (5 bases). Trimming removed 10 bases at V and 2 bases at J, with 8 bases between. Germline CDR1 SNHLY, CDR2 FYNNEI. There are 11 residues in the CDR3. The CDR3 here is CATGGNYGYTF. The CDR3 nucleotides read TGTGCCACCGGGGGGAACTATGGCTACACCTTC.

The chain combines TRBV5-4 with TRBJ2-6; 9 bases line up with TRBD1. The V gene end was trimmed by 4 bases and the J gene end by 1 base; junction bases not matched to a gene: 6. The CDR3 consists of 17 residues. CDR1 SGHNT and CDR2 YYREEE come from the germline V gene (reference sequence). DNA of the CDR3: TGTGCCAGCAGCGCCGGGACAGGGCGTTCTGGGGCCAACGTCCTGACTTTC. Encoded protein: CASSAGTGRSGANVLTF.

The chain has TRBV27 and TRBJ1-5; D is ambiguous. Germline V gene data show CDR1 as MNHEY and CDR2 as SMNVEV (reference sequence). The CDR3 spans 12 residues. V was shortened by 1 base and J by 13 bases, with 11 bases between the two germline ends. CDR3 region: CASSLLGREQHF. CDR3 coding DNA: TGTGCCAGCAGTTTATTGGGCCGCGAGCAGCATTTT.

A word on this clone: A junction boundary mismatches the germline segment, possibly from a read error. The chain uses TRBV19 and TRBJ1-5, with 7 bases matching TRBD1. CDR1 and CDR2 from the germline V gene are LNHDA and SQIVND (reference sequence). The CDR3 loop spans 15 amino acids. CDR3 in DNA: TGTGCCAGTAGTATGGGGACAGTCGGCAATCGGCCCCAGCATTTT. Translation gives CASSMGTVGNRPQHF.

CDR3 region: CASSLIQLNPGNTIYF. DNA of the CDR3: TGTGCCAGCAGCTTAATACAGTTGAATCCCGGAAACACCATATATTTT. V gene TRBV5-8 combines with J gene TRBJ1-3; D gene ambiguous. Germline CDR1 SGHTS, CDR2 YDEGEE. Trimming removed 2 bases at V and 4 bases at J, with 16 bases between. The CDR3 runs 16 residues.

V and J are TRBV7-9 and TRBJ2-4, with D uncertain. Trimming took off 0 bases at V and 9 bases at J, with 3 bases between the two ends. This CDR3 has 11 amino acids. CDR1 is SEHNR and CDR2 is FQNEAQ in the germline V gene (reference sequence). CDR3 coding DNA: TGTGCCAGCAGCTTAGCGGCCATTCAGTACTTC. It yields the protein CASSLAAIQYF.

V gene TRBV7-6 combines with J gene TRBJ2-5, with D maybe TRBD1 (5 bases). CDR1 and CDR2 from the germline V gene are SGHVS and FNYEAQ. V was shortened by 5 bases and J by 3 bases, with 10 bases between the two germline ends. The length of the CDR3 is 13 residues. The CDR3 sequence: CASSPREEETQYF. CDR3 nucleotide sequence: TGTGCCAGCAGCCCCAGGGAAGAAGAGACCCAGTACTTC.